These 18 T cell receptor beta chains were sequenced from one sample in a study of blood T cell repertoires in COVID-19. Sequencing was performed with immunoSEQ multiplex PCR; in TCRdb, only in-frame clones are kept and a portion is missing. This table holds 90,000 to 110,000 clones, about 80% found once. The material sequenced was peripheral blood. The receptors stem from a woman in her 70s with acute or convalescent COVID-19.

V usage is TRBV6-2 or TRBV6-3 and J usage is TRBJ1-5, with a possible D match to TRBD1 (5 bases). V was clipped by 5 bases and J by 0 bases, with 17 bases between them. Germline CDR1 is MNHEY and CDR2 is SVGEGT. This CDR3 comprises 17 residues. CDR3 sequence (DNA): TGTGCCAGCAGTCCCAACTCCAGGGTACTTAGCAATCAGCCCCAGCATTTT. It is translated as CASSPNSRVLSNQPQHF.

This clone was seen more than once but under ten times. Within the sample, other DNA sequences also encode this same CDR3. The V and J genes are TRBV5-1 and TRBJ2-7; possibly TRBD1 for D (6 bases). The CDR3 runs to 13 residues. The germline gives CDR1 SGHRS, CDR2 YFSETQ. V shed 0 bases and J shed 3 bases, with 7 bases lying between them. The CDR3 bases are TGCGCCAGCAGCTTGGCAGGGGTCTACGAGCAGTACTTC. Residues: CASSLAGVYEQYF. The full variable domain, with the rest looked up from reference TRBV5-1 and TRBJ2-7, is KAGVTQTPRYLIKTRGQQVTLSCSPISGHRSVSWYQQTPGQGLQFLFEYFSETQRNKGNFPGRFSGRQFSNSRSEMNVSTLELGDSALYLCASSLAGVYEQYFGPGTRLTVT.

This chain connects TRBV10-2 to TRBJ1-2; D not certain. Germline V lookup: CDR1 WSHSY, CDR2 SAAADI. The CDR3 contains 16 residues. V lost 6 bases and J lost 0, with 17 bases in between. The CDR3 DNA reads TGCGCCAGCAGCCCCGTAGCGAGGGTGGCTAACTATGGCTACACCTTC. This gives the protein CASSPVARVANYGYTF.

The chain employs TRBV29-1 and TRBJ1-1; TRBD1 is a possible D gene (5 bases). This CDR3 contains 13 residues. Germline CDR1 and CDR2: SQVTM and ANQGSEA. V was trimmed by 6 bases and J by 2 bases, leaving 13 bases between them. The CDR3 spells CSVNLWGNTEAFF. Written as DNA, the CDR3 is TGCAGCGTGAACCTTTGGGGCAACACTGAAGCTTTCTTT.

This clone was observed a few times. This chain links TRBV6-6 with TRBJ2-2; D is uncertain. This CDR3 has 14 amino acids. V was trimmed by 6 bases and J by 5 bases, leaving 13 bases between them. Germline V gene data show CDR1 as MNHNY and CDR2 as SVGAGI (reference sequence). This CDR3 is CASRPASGTGELFF. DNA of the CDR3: TGTGCCAGCAGACCCGCTAGTGGGACCGGGGAGCTGTTTTTT.

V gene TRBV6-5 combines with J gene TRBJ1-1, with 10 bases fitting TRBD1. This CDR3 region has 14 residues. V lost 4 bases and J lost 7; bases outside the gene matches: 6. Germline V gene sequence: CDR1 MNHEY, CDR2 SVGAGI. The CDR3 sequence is CASSFRTGGVEAFF. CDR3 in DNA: TGTGCCAGCAGTTTCCGGACAGGGGGAGTTGAAGCTTTCTTT.

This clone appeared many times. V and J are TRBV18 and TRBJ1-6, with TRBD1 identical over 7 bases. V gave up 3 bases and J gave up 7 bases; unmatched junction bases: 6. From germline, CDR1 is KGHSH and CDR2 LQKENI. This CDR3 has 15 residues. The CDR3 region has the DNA TGTGCCAGCTCACCGATTGAAGGGGGCAATTCACCCCTCCACTTT. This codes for CASSPIEGGNSPLHF.

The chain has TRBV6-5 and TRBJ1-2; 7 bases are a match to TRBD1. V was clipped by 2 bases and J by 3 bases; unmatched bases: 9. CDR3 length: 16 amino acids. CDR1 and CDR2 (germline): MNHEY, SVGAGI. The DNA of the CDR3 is TGTGCCAGCAGTTACCATGTGCCGGGACAGCACTATGGCTACACCTTC. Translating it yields CASSYHVPGQHYGYTF.

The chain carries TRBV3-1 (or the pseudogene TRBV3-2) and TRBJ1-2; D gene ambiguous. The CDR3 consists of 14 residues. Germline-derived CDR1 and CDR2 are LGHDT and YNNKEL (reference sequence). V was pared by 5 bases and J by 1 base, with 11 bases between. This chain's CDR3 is CASSSSGFNYGYTF. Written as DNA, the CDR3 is TGTGCCAGCAGCTCCAGCGGATTTAACTATGGCTACACCTTC.

For the CDR3, the DNA is TGCGCCAGCACTACGGGGTTTGATGGCTACACCTTC. Its protein product is CASTTGFDGYTF. This sequence joins TRBV5-1 and TRBJ1-2; D remains unclear. The V gene's germline CDR1 is SGHRS and CDR2 YFSETQ. V was cut by 6 bases and J by 6 bases, with 12 bases left in between. The CDR3 length is 12 residues. Full variable domain (outside the CDR3, taken from reference TRBV5-1 and TRBJ1-2): KAGVTQTPRYLIKTRGQQVTLSCSPISGHRSVSWYQQTPGQGLQFLFEYFSETQRNKGNFPGRFSGRQFSNSRSEMNVSTLELGDSALYLCASTTGFDGYTFGSGTRLTVV.

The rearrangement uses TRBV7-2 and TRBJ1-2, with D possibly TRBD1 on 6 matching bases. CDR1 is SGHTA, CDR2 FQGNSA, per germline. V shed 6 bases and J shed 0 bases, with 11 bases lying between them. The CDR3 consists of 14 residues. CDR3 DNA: TGTGCCAGCAGGCCCGGACAGACTAACTATGGCTACACCTTC. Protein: CASRPGQTNYGYTF.

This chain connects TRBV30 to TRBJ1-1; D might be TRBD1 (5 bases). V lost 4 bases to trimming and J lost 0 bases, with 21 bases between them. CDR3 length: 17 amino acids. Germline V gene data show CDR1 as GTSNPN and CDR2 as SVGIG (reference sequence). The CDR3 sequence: CAWTWGLPNGMNTEAFF. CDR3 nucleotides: TGTGCCTGGACCTGGGGACTACCGAATGGTATGAACACTGAAGCTTTCTTT.

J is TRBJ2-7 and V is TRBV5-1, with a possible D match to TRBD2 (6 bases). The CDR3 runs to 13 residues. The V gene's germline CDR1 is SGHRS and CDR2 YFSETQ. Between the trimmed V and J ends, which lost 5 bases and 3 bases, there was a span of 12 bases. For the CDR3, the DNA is TGCGCCAGCAGACGAACGGGGGACTACGAGCAGTACTTC. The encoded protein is CASRRTGDYEQYF.

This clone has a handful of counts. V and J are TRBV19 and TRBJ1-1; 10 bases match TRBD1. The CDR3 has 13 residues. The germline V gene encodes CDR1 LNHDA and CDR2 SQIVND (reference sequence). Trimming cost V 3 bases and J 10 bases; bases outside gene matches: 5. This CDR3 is CASSMGRTGGAFF. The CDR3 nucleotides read TGTGCCAGTAGTATGGGGAGGACAGGGGGAGCTTTCTTT.

CDR3 nucleotides: TGTGCCAGCAGCTTATTGCGGGGGCCGAATCAGCCCCAGCATTTT. It specifies CASSLLRGPNQPQHF. The chain employs TRBV7-2 and TRBJ1-5, with D tentatively TRBD1 (6 bases). CDR1 and CDR2 (germline): SGHTA, FQGNSA. V lost 2 bases and J lost 4, with 12 bases in between. The CDR3 is made up of 15 amino acids.

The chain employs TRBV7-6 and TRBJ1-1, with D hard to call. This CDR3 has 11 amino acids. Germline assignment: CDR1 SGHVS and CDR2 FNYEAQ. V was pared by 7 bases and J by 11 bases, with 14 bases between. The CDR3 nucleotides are TGTGCCAGCAACCGAGGCGGCGGGGCTTTCTTT. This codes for CASNRGGGAFF.

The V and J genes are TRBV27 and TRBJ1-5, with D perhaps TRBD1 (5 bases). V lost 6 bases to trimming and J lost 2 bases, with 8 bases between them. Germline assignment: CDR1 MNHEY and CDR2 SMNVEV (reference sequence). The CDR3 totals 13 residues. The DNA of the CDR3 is TGTGCCAGCAGGCAGGGCGGCAATCAGCCCCAGCATTTT. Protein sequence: CASRQGGNQPQHF.

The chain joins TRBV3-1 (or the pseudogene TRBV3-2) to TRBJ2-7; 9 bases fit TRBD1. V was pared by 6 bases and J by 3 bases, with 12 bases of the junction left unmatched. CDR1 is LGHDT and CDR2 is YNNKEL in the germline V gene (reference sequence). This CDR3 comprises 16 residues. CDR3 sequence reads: CASSRQRLDRGYEQYF. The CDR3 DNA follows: TGTGCCAGCAGTCGGCAACGTCTGGACAGGGGCTACGAGCAGTACTTC.